One sample yielded the 26 T cell receptor beta chains listed below, sequenced in a study of cytomegalovirus exposure and HLA in healthy donors. With 60 Vbeta and 13 Jbeta primers, the PCR was carried out. Assay used: immunoSEQ multiplex PCR; TCRdb lists only in-frame clones, some missing. The top ten hold roughly 1.5% of the sample, which has some 190,000 clones, 75% to 85% seen once. Sequencing used PBMCs. All receptors come from a man younger than 30 in good health and CMV-seronegative.

The rearrangement joins TRBV6-1 to TRBJ2-7, with a weak D call TRBD2 (5 bases). The V end was cut by 8 bases, the J end by 4 bases, with 6 bases between. The V gene's germline CDR1 is MNHNS and CDR2 SASEGT. This CDR3 is 10 amino acids long. Written as DNA, the CDR3 is TGTGCCAGCGCGGGTTACGAGCAGTACTTC. Its protein is CASAGYEQYF.

This clone was counted once. The CDR3, as DNA: TGTGCCAGCAGTGTACAAGTCAATCAGCCCCAGCATTTT. Translating gives CASSVQVNQPQHF. The V call is TRBV6-4, the J call TRBJ1-5, with D hard to call. This CDR3 region has 13 residues. Deletions cut 4 bases from V and 3 bases from J, with 7 bases between. In germline, CDR1 is MRHNA, CDR2 SNTAGT.

This clone was seen a handful of times. The chain carries TRBV30 and TRBJ1-2; no definite D call. The CDR3 spans 13 residues. Between the trimmed V and J ends, which lost 6 bases and 5 bases, there was a span of 16 bases. CDR1 is GTSNPN, CDR2 SVGIG, per germline (reference sequence). The CDR3: CACDVRSRYGYTF. The CDR3 DNA is TGTGCCTGTGACGTCCGGAGTCGGTATGGCTACACCTTC.

The chain is built from TRBV7-9 and TRBJ1-3, with D maybe TRBD1 (6 bases). V was clipped by 5 bases and J by 0 bases, with 14 bases between them. The germline gives CDR1 SEHNR, CDR2 FQNEAQ (reference sequence). The CDR3 is made up of 16 amino acids. The CDR3 DNA follows: TGTGCCAGCAGCCATAAGGGAGGGGGCTCTGGAAACACCATATATTTT. Translating it yields CASSHKGGGSGNTIYF.

The chain links TRBV7-9 to TRBJ1-1, with D hard to call. V lost 5 bases and J lost 6, with 10 bases in between. This CDR3 is built from 12 residues. CDR1 SEHNR and CDR2 FQNEAQ come from the germline V gene (reference sequence). CDR3 in DNA: TGTGCCAGCAGCCTTGGAGGGCCTGAAGCTTTCTTT. It is translated as CASSLGGPEAFF.

V gene TRBV7-9 combines with J gene TRBJ2-7; TRBD2 might be the D (6 bases). V shed 5 bases and J shed 2 bases, with 13 bases lying between them. CDR1 is SEHNR and CDR2 is FQNEAQ in the germline V gene (reference sequence). This CDR3 comprises 14 residues. CDR3 in amino acids: CASSPGGRPYEQYF. The CDR3, as DNA: TGTGCCAGCAGCCCCGGGGGTCGCCCCTACGAGCAGTACTTC.

V and J are TRBV5-5 and TRBJ1-1, with D uncertain. Looked up from germline, CDR1 is SGHKS and CDR2 is YYEKEE (reference sequence). Trimming shortened V by 2 bases and J by 0 bases, and 11 bases separated the two germline ends. CDR3 size: 15 residues. The CDR3 region is CASSFREGMNTEAFF. DNA for the CDR3: TGTGCCAGCAGCTTTCGAGAGGGAATGAACACTGAAGCTTTCTTT.

The V call is TRBV9, the J call TRBJ2-2; 8 bases are shared with TRBD2. The V gene end was trimmed by 5 bases and the J gene end by 4 bases; junction bases not matched to a gene: 7. Germline values: CDR1 SGDLS, CDR2 YYNGEE. The CDR3 is 15 residues long. In nucleotides, the CDR3 is TGTGCCAGCAGTCGTCCGGCGGGGGGCACCGGGGAGCTGTTTTTT. As protein: CASSRPAGGTGELFF.

The chain has TRBV28 and TRBJ1-5, with D hard to call. V shed 10 bases and J shed 7 bases, with 20 bases lying between them. Germline V lookup: CDR1 MDHEN, CDR2 SYDVKM. CDR3 length: 14 amino acids. The CDR3 DNA is TGTGCCACCGAGAGGAGGGTCCCCCGCCAGCCCCAGCATTTT. As protein: CATERRVPRQPQHF. Full variable domain (missing parts from reference TRBV28 and TRBJ1-5): DVKVTQSSRYLVKRTGEKVFLECVQDMDHENMFWYRQDPGLGLRLIYFSYDVKMKEKGDIPEGYSVSREKKERFSLILESASTNQTSMYLCATERRVPRQPQHFGDGTRLSIL.

This clone occurred once. V and J are TRBV10-3 and TRBJ2-5, with D maybe TRBD2 (5 bases). The CDR3 runs to 13 residues. Germline V gene data show CDR1 as ENHRY and CDR2 as SYGVKD. Deletions cut 7 bases from V and 5 bases from J, with 14 bases between. The CDR3 here is CAINMGVEETQYF. As DNA, the CDR3 is TGTGCCATCAATATGGGAGTTGAGGAGACCCAGTACTTC.

The chain joins TRBV30 to TRBJ1-5, with a possible D match to TRBD1 (6 bases). Germline values: CDR1 GTSNPN, CDR2 SVGIG (reference sequence). Trimming cost V 1 base and J 6 bases, with 16 bases left between them. The CDR3 is made up of 15 amino acids. This CDR3 reads CAWSGQTGFTQPQHF. DNA of the CDR3: TGTGCCTGGAGTGGTCAAACAGGGTTCACTCAGCCCCAGCATTTT.

The chain recombines TRBV30 with TRBJ1-2, with D tentatively TRBD1 (6 bases). From germline, CDR1 is GTSNPN and CDR2 SVGIG (reference sequence). V lost 6 bases and J 6 bases, leaving 17 bases between the germline ends. This CDR3 contains 13 residues. For the CDR3, the DNA is TGTGCCTGCCCCGCGACAGGCGTCCATGGCTACACCTTC. Translating gives CACPATGVHGYTF. Together with reference TRBV30 and TRBJ1-2, the CDR3 gives the full variable domain: SQTIHQWPATLVQPVGSPLSLECTVEGTSNPNLYWYRQAAGRGLQLLFYSVGIGQISSEVPQNLSASRPQDRQFILSSKKLLLSDSGFYLCACPATGVHGYTFGSGTRLTVV.

Turning to this clone: In the same sample, other DNA sequences code for this CDR3. The chain links TRBV5-6 to TRBJ2-7; TRBD2 is a possible D gene (5 bases). CDR3 length: 13 residues. V was cut by 0 bases and J by 2 bases, with 6 bases left in between. Germline V gives CDR1 SGHDT, CDR2 YYEEEE. CDR3 DNA: TGTGCCAGCAGCTTGGGAGGGCCCTACGAGCAGTACTTC. It yields the protein CASSLGGPYEQYF.

The chain recombines TRBV7-3 with TRBJ1-2, with no clear D. This CDR3 has 13 residues. The germline V and J ends were trimmed by 5 bases and 8 bases, with 15 bases remaining between them. Germline V gene data show CDR1 as SGHTA and CDR2 as FQGTGA. The CDR3 loop is CASSPLLGSGYTF. As DNA, the CDR3 is TGTGCCAGCAGCCCTCTTTTAGGGAGCGGCTACACCTTC.

The chain couples TRBV28 to TRBJ1-2; TRBD1 might be the D (6 bases). The CDR3 totals 13 residues. V lost 8 bases, J lost 1 base, and 11 bases lay in between. Germline assignment: CDR1 MDHEN and CDR2 SYDVKM. CDR3 nucleotides: TGTGCCAGCGAGGAACAGGGTAACTATGGCTACACCTTC. As protein: CASEEQGNYGYTF.

This sequence joins TRBV19 and TRBJ2-5, with a possible D match to TRBD1 (5 bases). Germline V CDR1 and CDR2: LNHDA, SQIVND (reference sequence). The CDR3 loop spans 15 amino acids. V lost 5 bases and J lost 4, with 17 bases in between. Here the CDR3 reads CASSPRTSLGETQYF. Here the CDR3 DNA reads TGTGCCAGTAGTCCGAGGACATCCCTCGGAGAGACCCAGTACTTC.

The chain recombines TRBV9 with TRBJ1-4; 8 nucleotides align to TRBD1. Per the germline V gene, CDR1 is SGDLS and CDR2 is YYNGEE. CDR3 length equals 15 residues. V lost 3 bases to trimming and J lost 6 bases; unmatched junction nucleotides: 7. The CDR3 sequence: CASSEGGQEYEKLFF. In nucleotides, the CDR3 is TGTGCCAGCAGCGAAGGGGGACAGGAATATGAAAAACTGTTTTTT.

The genes are TRBV25-1 and TRBJ1-5; tentatively, D is TRBD1 (6 bases). The germline V gene encodes CDR1 MGHDK and CDR2 SYGVNS. Trimming removed 4 bases at V and 0 bases at J, with 10 bases between. CDR3 length: 15 amino acids. CDR3 in amino acids: CASSARQDSNQPQHF. CDR3 nucleotide sequence: TGTGCCAGCAGTGCCCGACAGGATAGCAATCAGCCCCAGCATTTT. The full variable domain, in which reference TRBV25-1 and TRBJ1-5 provide the parts outside the CDR3, is EADIYQTPRYLVIGTGKKITLECSQTMGHDKMYWYQQDPGMELHLIHYSYGVNSTEKGDLSSESTVSRIRTEHFPLTLESARPSHTSQYLCASSARQDSNQPQHFGDGTRLSIL.

The chain joins TRBV6-6 to TRBJ1-6; TRBD1 matches at 10 bases. The V segment lost 4 bases and the J segment 9 bases; nucleotides outside the gene matches: 6. This CDR3 spans 15 amino acids. Germline CDR1 MNHNY, CDR2 SVGAGI (reference sequence). The CDR3 coding sequence is TGTGCCAGCAGTTTAAAGACAGGGGGCGCTTCACCCCTCCACTTT. It is translated as CASSLKTGGASPLHF.

This clone was detected a few times. The chain carries TRBV2 and TRBJ2-7, with 9 nucleotides matching TRBD2. The CDR3 loop spans 14 amino acids. The V gene end was trimmed by 4 bases and the J gene end by 0 bases; junction bases not matched to a gene: 1. Germline CDR1 and CDR2: SNHLY and FYNNEI. CDR3 amino acids: CASSGTSASYEQYF. The DNA of the CDR3 is TGTGCCAGCAGTGGGACTAGCGCCTCCTACGAGCAGTACTTC.

This clone was detected only a few times. The V gene is TRBV19, the J gene TRBJ2-7, with TRBD2 matching over 8 bases. The length of the CDR3 is 16 residues. The ends lost 6 bases at V and 4 bases at J; junction bases unmatched: 14. Germline loops: CDR1 LNHDA, CDR2 SQIVND (reference sequence). As DNA, the CDR3 is TGTGCCAGTAGCCGGGGTAGCGGGACCCCAATATACGAGCAGTACTTC. The encoded protein is CASSRGSGTPIYEQYF.

This clone was counted only a few times. This chain joins TRBV10-3 and TRBJ2-2; 8 bases agree with TRBD2. Germline V gives CDR1 ENHRY, CDR2 SYGVKD. Trimming took 6 bases from V and 1 from J; bases not matched to a gene: 7. This CDR3 contains 16 residues. CDR3 bases: TGTGCCATCAGCCTAGAGCGGGGGAGGAACACCGGGGAGCTGTTTTTT. Amino acid sequence: CAISLERGRNTGELFF.

The chain employs TRBV9 and TRBJ2-1; a weak D match, TRBD2 (5 bases). Trimming cost V 0 bases and J 2 bases, with 12 bases left between them. Per germline, CDR1 SGDLS and CDR2 YYNGEE. The CDR3 sequence is 16 residues long. Here the CDR3 DNA reads TGTGCCAGCAGCGTAGGTGAGGGTCGGCCCTACAATGAGCAGTTCTTC. Encoded protein: CASSVGEGRPYNEQFF.

This clone has just a few counts. The chain recombines TRBV5-1 with TRBJ2-2, with 8 bases matching TRBD1. With 3 bases clipped from V and 4 bases from J, the junction kept 8 bases outside the gene matches. CDR1 SGHRS and CDR2 YFSETQ come from the germline V gene. This CDR3 comprises 16 residues. The CDR3 here is CASSSDRAGFTGELFF. CDR3 in DNA: TGCGCCAGCAGCTCGGACAGGGCGGGATTCACCGGGGAGCTGTTTTTT.

The chain uses TRBV19 and TRBJ2-7; 10 bases align to TRBD2. V shed 10 bases, J shed 4 bases, and the junction held 7 bases outside the gene matches. Germline V gene lookup returns CDR1 LNHDA and CDR2 SQIVND (reference sequence). The CDR3 spans 13 residues. This CDR3 is CATSGLASYEQYF. Here the CDR3 DNA reads TGTGCCACCTCGGGACTAGCGAGTTACGAGCAGTACTTC.

V gene TRBV9 combines with J gene TRBJ2-1, with 10 positions matching TRBD2. This CDR3 region has 15 residues. V shed 0 bases and J 6 bases; nucleotides not matched to a gene: 3. Germline loops: CDR1 SGDLS, CDR2 YYNGEE. CDR3 region: CASSVGAGGANEQFF. The CDR3, as DNA: TGTGCCAGCAGCGTAGGAGCGGGGGGGGCCAATGAGCAGTTCTTC.